A selection of T cell receptor beta chains follows, all from one sample in a study of T cells in localized non-small cell lung cancer. The method was immunoSEQ multiplex PCR; TCRdb's version includes in-frame clones alone and lacks a portion of them. The data hold 2,700 or so clones, with roughly 27% observed a single time. Sequences were derived from lung tumor tissue, sampled before any cancer treatment. The receptors originated from an older female donor with stage I lung adenocarcinoma. Both conserved end residues are part of each CDR3. Each record gives: J gene, clone size, D gene, V gene, CDR3 protein, CDR3 DNA. The D gene is left open where the match is weak. A row's size may be missing; if present it is once, few, many or a size class.

>TRBJ2-7|NA|TRBD1|TRBV25-1
CASGAGQGSYEQYF
TGTGCCAGCGGGGCGGGACAGGGGTCCTACGAGCAGTACTTC
>TRBJ1-1|NA|NA|TRBV30
CAWSRALEAFF
TGTGCCTGGAGCAGGGCCCTTGAAGCTTTCTTT
>TRBJ2-6|NA|NA|TRBV7-2
CASTRSGANVLTF
TGTGCCAGCACCCGCTCTGGGGCCAACGTCCTGACTTTC
>TRBJ1-5|few|NA|TRBV6-8
CASSYAAGSNQPQHF
TGTGCCAGCAGTTACGCGGCTGGGAGCAATCAGCCCCAGCATTTT
>TRBJ2-2|medium-sized|NA|TRBV6-8
CASSYGGLHNTGELFF
TGTGCCAGCAGTTACGGGGGACTTCATAACACCGGGGAGCTGTTTTTT
>TRBJ2-3|NA|NA|TRBV19
CASSIGEADTQYF
TGTGCCAGTAGTATCGGAGAGGCAGATACGCAGTATTTT
>TRBJ2-3|once|TRBD2|TRBV19
CASSRGLAGGDTQYF
TGTGCCAGTAGTAGAGGACTAGCGGGAGGAGATACGCAGTATTTT
>TRBJ1-3|medium-sized|NA|TRBV7-4
CASSSGLGNTIYF
TGTGCCAGCAGTTCGGGCCTCGGAAACACCATATATTTT
>TRBJ2-2|few|NA|TRBV19
CASSRSGPNTGELFF
TGTGCCAGTAGTAGGAGCGGTCCTAACACCGGGGAGCTGTTTTTT
>TRBJ1-2|few|NA|TRBV6-8
CASSDFGVTNYGYTF
TGTGCCAGCAGTGATTTTGGGGTTACTAACTATGGCTACACCTTC
>TRBJ2-1|medium-sized|TRBD2|TRBV11-3
CASSRGLAFADEQFF
TGTGCCAGCAGCAGGGGACTAGCGTTTGCGGATGAGCAGTTCTTC
>TRBJ2-5|few|NA|TRBV19
CASRKGLQETQYF
TGTGCCAGTAGGAAAGGACTCCAAGAGACCCAGTACTTC
>TRBJ2-3|NA|NA|TRBV6-4
CASSVLDTQYF
TGTGCCAGCAGTGTCCTAGATACGCAGTATTTT
>TRBJ2-2|NA|TRBD2|TRBV29-1
CSADTGLAGGNTGELFF
TGCAGCGCTGACACGGGACTAGCGGGAGGGAACACCGGGGAGCTGTTTTTT
>TRBJ1-1|large|TRBD1|TRBV6-8
CASERQGGTEAFF
TGTGCCAGCGAACGGCAGGGGGGCACTGAAGCTTTCTTT
>TRBJ1-5|few|NA|TRBV9
CASSESNQPQHF
TGTGCCAGCAGTGAATCCAATCAGCCCCAGCATTTT
>TRBJ1-2|few|NA|TRBV9
CASSTRRNSPYGYTF
TGTGCCAGCAGCACTCGGCGGAATAGTCCCTATGGCTACACCTTC
>TRBJ2-1|medium-sized|TRBD2|TRBV12-5
CASGTSVGSYNEQFF
TGTGCCAGCGGGACTAGCGTAGGTTCCTACAATGAGCAGTTCTTC
>TRBJ2-5|few|NA|TRBV30
CAWSVGGSETQYF
TGTGCCTGGAGTGTCGGAGGTTCGGAGACCCAGTACTTC
>TRBJ1-5|NA|NA|TRBV6-8
CASSPGGGNQPQHF
TGTGCCAGCAGCCCGGGTGGCGGCAATCAGCCCCAGCATTTT
>TRBJ2-5|few|NA|TRBV7-2
CASYLESRALETQYF
TGTGCCAGCTACCTCGAGTCAAGAGCCCTAGAGACCCAGTACTTC
>TRBJ2-1|few|NA|TRBV6-8
CASSYSVFRNEQFF
TGTGCCAGCAGTTACTCGGTCTTCCGCAATGAGCAGTTCTTC
>TRBJ2-5|once|NA|TRBV5-1
CASSLYQAKETQYF
TGCGCCAGCAGCTTGTATCAGGCAAAGGAGACCCAGTACTTC
>TRBJ2-3|NA|NA|TRBV30
CAWSVPGEAQYF
TGTGCCTGGAGTGTACCTGGGGAGGCGCAGTATTTT
>TRBJ2-2|few|NA|TRBV11-3
CASSLGQTNTGELFF
TGTGCCAGCAGCTTAGGACAGACGAACACCGGGGAGCTGTTTTTT
>TRBJ1-1|NA|NA|TRBV11-3
CASRAGAANTEAFF
TGTGCCAGCCGGGCGGGCGCAGCGAACACTGAAGCTTTCTTT
>TRBJ1-4|few|TRBD1|TRBV5-1
CASSQDTAAGGEKLFF
TGCGCCAGCAGCCAAGACACTGCGGCAGGGGGTGAAAAACTGTTTTTT